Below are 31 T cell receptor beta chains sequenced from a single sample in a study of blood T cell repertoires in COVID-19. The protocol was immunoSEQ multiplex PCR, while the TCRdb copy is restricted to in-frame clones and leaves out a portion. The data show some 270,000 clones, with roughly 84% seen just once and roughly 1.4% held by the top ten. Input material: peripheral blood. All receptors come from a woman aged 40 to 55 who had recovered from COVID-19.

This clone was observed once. CDR3 loop: CASSLGWGRAVVTQYF. For the CDR3, the DNA is TGTGCCAGCAGTTTAGGGTGGGGCAGGGCTGTGGTGACCCAGTACTTC. The chain has TRBV28 and TRBJ2-5, with D possibly being TRBD1 (5 bases). The length of the CDR3 is 16 residues. Deletions cut 2 bases from V and 7 bases from J, with 20 bases between. Germline CDR1 is MDHEN and CDR2 is SYDVKM.

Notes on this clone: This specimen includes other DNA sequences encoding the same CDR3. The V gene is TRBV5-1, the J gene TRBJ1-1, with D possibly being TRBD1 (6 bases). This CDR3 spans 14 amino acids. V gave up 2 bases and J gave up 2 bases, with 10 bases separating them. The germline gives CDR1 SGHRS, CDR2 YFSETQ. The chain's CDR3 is CASSLTGGNTEAFF. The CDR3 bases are TGCGCCAGCAGCTTAACGGGGGGCAACACTGAAGCTTTCTTT. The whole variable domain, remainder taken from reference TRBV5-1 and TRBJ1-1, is KAGVTQTPRYLIKTRGQQVTLSCSPISGHRSVSWYQQTPGQGLQFLFEYFSETQRNKGNFPGRFSGRQFSNSRSEMNVSTLELGDSALYLCASSLTGGNTEAFFGQGTRLTVV.

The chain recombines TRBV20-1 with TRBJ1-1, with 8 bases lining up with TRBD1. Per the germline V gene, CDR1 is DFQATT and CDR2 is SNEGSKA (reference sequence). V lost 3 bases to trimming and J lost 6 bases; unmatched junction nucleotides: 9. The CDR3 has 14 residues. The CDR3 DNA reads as TGCAGTGCTAGTCTCCAGGGGGCGAAGGCTGAAGCTTTCTTT. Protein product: CSASLQGAKAEAFF.

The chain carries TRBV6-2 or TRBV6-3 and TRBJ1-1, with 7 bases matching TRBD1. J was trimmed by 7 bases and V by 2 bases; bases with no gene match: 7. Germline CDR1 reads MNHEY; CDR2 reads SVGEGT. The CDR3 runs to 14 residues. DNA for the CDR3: TGTGCCAGCAGTTACCTCGGGACAGCACTTGAAGCTTTCTTT. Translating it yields CASSYLGTALEAFF.

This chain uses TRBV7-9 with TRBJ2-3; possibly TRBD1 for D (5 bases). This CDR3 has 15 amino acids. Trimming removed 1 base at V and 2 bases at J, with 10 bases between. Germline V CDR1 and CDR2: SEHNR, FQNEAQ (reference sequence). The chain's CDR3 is CASSLGGRDTDTQYF. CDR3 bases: TGTGCCAGCAGCTTAGGAGGCAGGGACACAGATACGCAGTATTTT.

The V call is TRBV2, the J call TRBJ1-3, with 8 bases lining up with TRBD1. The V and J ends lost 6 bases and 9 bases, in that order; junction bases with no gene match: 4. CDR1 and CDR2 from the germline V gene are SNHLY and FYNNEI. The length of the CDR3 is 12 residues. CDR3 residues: CASRDDRGTIYF. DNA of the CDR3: TGTGCCAGCAGAGACGACAGGGGCACCATATATTTT. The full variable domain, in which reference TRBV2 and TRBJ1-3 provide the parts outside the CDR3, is EPEVTQTPSHQVTQMGQEVILRCVPISNHLYFYWYRQILGQKVEFLVSFYNNEISEKSEIFDDQFSVERPDGSNFTLKIRSTKLEDSAMYFCASRDDRGTIYFGEGSWLTVV.

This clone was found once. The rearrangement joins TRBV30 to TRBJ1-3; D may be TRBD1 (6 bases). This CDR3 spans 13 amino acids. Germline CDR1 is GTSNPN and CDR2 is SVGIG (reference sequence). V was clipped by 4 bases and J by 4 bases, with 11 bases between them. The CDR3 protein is CAWNRVEGNTIYF. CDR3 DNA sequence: TGTGCCTGGAACAGGGTGGAAGGAAACACCATATATTTT.

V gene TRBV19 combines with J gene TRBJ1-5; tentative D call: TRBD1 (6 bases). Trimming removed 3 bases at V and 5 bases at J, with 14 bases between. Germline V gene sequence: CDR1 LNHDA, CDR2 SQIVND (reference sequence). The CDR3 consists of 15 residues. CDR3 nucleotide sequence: TGTGCCAGTAGTATGCACAGGGAGCCCTATCAGCCCCAGCATTTT. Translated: CASSMHREPYQPQHF.

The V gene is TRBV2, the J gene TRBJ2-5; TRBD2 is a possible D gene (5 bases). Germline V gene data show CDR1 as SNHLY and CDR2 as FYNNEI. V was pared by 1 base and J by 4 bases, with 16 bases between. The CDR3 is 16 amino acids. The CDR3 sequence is CASSEVGPASGETQYF. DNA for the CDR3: TGTGCCAGCAGTGAAGTCGGCCCAGCAAGCGGAGAGACCCAGTACTTC.

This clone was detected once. The CDR3 nucleotides are TGCAGCGTAAAGGGACTAGCGGGGGGAGGCGGCGAGCAGTACTTC. Translating gives CSVKGLAGGGGEQYF. V is TRBV29-1 and J is TRBJ2-7, with 15 bases matching TRBD2. The CDR3 extends over 15 amino acids. The germline V gene has CDR1 SQVTM and CDR2 ANQGSEA. The trim removed 6 bases at V and 6 bases at J, leaving 9 bases unmatched.

The CDR3 DNA is TGTGCCAGCAGCCATACCAGGCAAACTGAAGCTTTCTTT. Translating it yields CASSHTRQTEAFF. The chain joins TRBV3-1 (or the pseudogene TRBV3-2) to TRBJ1-1; no firm D call. Germline CDR1 is LGHDT and CDR2 is YNNKEL (reference sequence). Trimming cost V 3 bases and J 5 bases, with 10 bases left between them. The CDR3 totals 13 residues.

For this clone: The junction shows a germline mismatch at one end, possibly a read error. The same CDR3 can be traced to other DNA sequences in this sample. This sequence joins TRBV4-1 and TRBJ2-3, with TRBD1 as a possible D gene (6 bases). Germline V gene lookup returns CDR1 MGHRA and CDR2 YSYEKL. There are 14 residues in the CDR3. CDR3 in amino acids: CASSYRQVGDTQYF. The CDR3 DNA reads TGCGCCAGCAGCTACCGACAGGTAGGAGATACACAGTATTTT.

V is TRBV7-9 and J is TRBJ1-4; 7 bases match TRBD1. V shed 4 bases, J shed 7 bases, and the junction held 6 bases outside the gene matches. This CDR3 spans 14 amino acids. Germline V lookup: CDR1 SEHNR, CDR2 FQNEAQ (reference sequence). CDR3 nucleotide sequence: TGTGCCAGCAGCTGGACAGGAGAGAGTGAAAAACTGTTTTTT. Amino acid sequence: CASSWTGESEKLFF. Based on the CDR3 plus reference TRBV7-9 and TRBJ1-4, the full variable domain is DTGVSQNPRHKITKRGQNVTFRCDPISEHNRLYWYRQTLGQGPEFLTYFQNEAQLEKSRLLSDRFSAERPKGSFSTLEIQRTEQGDSAMYLCASSWTGESEKLFFGSGTQLSVL.

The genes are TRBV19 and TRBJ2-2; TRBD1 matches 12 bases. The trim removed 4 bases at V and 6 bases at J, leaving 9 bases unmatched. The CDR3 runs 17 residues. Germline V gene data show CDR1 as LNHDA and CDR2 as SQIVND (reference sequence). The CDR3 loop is CASSTYPGTGGPGELFF. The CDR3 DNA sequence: TGTGCCAGTAGTACCTACCCCGGGACAGGGGGCCCCGGGGAGCTGTTTTTT.

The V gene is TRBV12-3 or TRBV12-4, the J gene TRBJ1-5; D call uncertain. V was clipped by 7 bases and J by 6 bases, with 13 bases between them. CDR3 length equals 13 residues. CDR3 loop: CASTRKKGQPQHF. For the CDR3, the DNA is TGTGCCAGCACCAGGAAAAAAGGTCAGCCCCAGCATTTT.

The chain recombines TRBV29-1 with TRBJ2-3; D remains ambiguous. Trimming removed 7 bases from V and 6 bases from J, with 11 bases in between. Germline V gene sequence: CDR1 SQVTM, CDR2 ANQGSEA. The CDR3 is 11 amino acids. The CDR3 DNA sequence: TGCAGCGCTCGAGGTCGGGATACGCAGTATTTT. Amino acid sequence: CSARGRDTQYF.

CDR3 nucleotides: TGTGCCAGCAGCCCGTCCCGGCTAGCGGGGGGCGTAACCTACGAGCAGTACTTC. Encoded protein: CASSPSRLAGGVTYEQYF. V gene TRBV5-6 combines with J gene TRBJ2-7, with 11 positions matching TRBD2. CDR3 length: 18 amino acids. Germline-derived CDR1 and CDR2 are SGHDT and YYEEEE. V gave up 4 bases and J gave up 2 bases; unmatched junction bases: 14.

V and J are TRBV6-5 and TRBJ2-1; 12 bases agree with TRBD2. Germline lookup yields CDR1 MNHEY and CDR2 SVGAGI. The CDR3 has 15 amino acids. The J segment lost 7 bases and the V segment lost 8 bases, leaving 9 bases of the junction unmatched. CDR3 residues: CASSSGGAEGNEQFF. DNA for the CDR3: TGTGCCAGCTCTAGCGGGGGGGCGGAGGGGAATGAGCAGTTCTTC.

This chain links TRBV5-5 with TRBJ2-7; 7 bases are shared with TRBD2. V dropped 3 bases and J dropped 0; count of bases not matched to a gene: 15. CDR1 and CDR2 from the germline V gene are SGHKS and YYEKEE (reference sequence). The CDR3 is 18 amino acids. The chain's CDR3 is CASSYYRGDRGSSYEQYF. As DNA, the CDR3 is TGTGCCAGCAGCTATTACCGGGGGGATCGGGGAAGCTCCTACGAGCAGTACTTC.

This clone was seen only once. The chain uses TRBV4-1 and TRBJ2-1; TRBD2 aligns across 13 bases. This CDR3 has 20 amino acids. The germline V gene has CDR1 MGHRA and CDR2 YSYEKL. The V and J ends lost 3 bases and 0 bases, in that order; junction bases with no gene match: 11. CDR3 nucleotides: TGCGCCAGCAGCCACAGACTAGCGGGGGGAATAACTCTCTCCTACAATGAGCAGTTCTTC. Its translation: CASSHRLAGGITLSYNEQFF.

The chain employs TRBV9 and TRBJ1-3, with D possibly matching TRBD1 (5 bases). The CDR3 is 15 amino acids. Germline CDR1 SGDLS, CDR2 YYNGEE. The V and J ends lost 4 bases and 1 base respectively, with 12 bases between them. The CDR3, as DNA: TGTGCCAGCAGCCCCCGTGGGGGGTCTGGAAACACCATATATTTT. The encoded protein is CASSPRGGSGNTIYF.

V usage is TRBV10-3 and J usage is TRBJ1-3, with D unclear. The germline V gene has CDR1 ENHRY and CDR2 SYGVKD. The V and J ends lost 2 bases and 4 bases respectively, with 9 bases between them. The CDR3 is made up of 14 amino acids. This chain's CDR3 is CAISEPRLGNTIYF. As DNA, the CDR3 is TGTGCCATCAGTGAGCCCCGTCTCGGAAACACCATATATTTT.

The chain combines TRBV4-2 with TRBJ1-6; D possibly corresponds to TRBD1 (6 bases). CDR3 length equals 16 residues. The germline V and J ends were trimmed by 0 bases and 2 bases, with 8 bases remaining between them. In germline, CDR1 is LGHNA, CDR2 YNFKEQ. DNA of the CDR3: TGTGCCAGCAGCCAAGACAGGGACACCTATAATTCACCCCTCCACTTT. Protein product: CASSQDRDTYNSPLHF.

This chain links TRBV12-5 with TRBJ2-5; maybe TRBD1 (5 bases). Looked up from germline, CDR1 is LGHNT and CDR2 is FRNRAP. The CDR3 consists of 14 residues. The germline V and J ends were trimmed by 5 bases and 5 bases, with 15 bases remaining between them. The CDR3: CASGPADSRETQYF. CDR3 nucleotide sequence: TGTGCTAGTGGTCCCGCAGACAGTCGGGAGACCCAGTACTTC.

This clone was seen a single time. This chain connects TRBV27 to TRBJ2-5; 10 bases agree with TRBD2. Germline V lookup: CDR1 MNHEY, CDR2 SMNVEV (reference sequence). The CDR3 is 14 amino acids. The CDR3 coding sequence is TGTGTCGCCCGAGAGCGGGGGGGCGAAGAGACCCAGTACTTC. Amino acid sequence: CVARERGGEETQYF.

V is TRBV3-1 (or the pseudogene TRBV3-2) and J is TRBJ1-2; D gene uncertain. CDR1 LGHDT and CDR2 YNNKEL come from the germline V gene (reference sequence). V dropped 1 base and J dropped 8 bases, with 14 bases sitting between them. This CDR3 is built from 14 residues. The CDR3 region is CASSQGNPREGYTF. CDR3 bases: TGTGCCAGCAGCCAAGGGAACCCCCGGGAGGGCTACACCTTC.

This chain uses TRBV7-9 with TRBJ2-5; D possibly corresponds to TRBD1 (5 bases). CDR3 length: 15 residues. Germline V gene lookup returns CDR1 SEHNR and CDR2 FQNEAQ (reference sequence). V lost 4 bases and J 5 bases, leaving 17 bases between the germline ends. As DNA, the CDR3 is TGTGCCAGCAGCTCCACCTCCAGGGTCGGGGAGACCCAGTACTTC. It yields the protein CASSSTSRVGETQYF. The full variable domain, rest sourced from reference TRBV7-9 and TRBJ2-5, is DTGVSQNPRHKITKRGQNVTFRCDPISEHNRLYWYRQTLGQGPEFLTYFQNEAQLEKSRLLSDRFSAERPKGSFSTLEIQRTEQGDSAMYLCASSSTSRVGETQYFGPGTRLLVL.

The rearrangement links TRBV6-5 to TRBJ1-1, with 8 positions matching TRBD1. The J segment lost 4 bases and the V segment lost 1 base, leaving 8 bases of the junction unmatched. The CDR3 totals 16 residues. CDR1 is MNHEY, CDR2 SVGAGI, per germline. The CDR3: CASSYLSRGLGTEAFF. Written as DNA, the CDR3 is TGTGCCAGCAGTTACTTAAGCAGGGGGCTTGGCACTGAAGCTTTCTTT.

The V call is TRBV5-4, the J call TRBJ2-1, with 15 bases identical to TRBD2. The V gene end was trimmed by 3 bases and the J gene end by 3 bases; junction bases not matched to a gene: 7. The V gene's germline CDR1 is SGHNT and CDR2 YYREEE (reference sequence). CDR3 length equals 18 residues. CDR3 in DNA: TGTGCCAGCAGCTCGGGACTAGCGGGGGGTAATAACTACAATGAGCAGTTCTTC. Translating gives CASSSGLAGGNNYNEQFF.

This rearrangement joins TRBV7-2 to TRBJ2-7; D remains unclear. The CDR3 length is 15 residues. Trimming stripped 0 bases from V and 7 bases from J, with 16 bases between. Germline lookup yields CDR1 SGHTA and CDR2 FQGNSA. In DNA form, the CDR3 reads TGTGCCAGCAGCTTAGCGCCGGTGGCAGCAGGTGAGCAGTACTTC. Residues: CASSLAPVAAGEQYF.

DNA of the CDR3: TGTGCCAGCAGTCAAAGCAGTGGGACAGGAGTGGAAGCTTTCTTT. It codes for CASSQSSGTGVEAFF. J is TRBJ1-1 and V is TRBV2; 8 bases align to TRBD1. V shed 5 bases and J 8 bases; nucleotides not matched to a gene: 13. The CDR3 runs to 15 residues. The germline V gene has CDR1 SNHLY and CDR2 FYNNEI.